Each of the 4 T cell receptor beta chains below was sequenced from the same sample in a study of blood T cell repertoires in COVID-19. Some clones are missing from TCRdb's copy, which holds only in-frame ones; the method was immunoSEQ multiplex PCR. The repertoire holds over 85,000 clones, with approximately 86% as singletons. The sequenced material came from peripheral blood. These receptors were collected from a woman aged 50 to 65 with COVID-19, enrolled during active disease.

CDR3 in amino acids: CASSEGAGTDTQYF. Here the CDR3 DNA reads TGTGCCAGCAGTGAGGGGGCCGGCACAGATACGCAGTATTTT. The V and J genes are TRBV7-9 and TRBJ2-3; 7 bases agree with TRBD1. The CDR3 covers 14 residues. V was clipped by 6 bases and J by 1 base; unmatched bases: 4. Per the germline V gene, CDR1 is SEHNR and CDR2 is FQNEAQ (reference sequence).

The rearrangement joins TRBV7-3 to TRBJ2-3, with 11 bases identical to TRBD2. Germline-derived CDR1 and CDR2 are SGHTA and FQGTGA. This CDR3 region has 17 residues. With V trimmed by 0 bases and J by 6 bases, 8 bases remained unmatched. CDR3 coding DNA: TGTGCCAGCAGCTTAACCCCTAGCGGGGGGTTCCTGGATACGCAGTATTTT. Its translation is CASSLTPSGGFLDTQYF. The full variable domain, rest sourced from reference TRBV7-3 and TRBJ2-3, is GAGVSQTPSNKVTEKGKYVELRCDPISGHTALYWYRQSLGQGPEFLIYFQGTGAADDSGLPNDRFFAVRPEGSVSTLKIQRTERGDSAVYLCASSLTPSGGFLDTQYFGPGTRLTVL.

The chain recombines TRBV5-1 with TRBJ1-4, with 8 nucleotides matching TRBD1. V lost 3 bases to trimming and J lost 3 bases; unmatched junction nucleotides: 4. Per the germline V gene, CDR1 is SGHRS and CDR2 is YFSETQ. The CDR3 is 15 amino acids. CDR3 protein: CASSSGQGPNEKLFF. CDR3 DNA: TGCGCCAGCAGCTCAGGACAGGGCCCTAATGAAAAACTGTTTTTT.

The gene calls are TRBV4-1 and TRBJ2-3; 13 bases map to TRBD2. Germline lookup yields CDR1 MGHRA and CDR2 YSYEKL. Unmatched junction bases numbered 4, after V lost 1 base and J lost 6 bases. The CDR3 length is 16 residues. In DNA form, the CDR3 reads TGCGCCAGCAGCCAAGGGACTAGCGGGGGCTTGGATACGCAGTATTTT. The encoded protein is CASSQGTSGGLDTQYF.